This TCR beta chain derives from a study of cytomegalovirus exposure and HLA in healthy donors (dated 2017 in TCRdb). Broadly, across the study: The roughly 670 repertoires of the first cohort and the 110 or so validation repertoires were produced on the same platform, according to a later analysis. The aim of the study was to test whether cataloging public T cell receptors could identify signatures of past pathogen exposure. In addition to the first cohort of hundreds of subjects, a separate validation cohort of 120 different subjects was used. High-throughput TCR immunosequencing, statistical association of individual TCRs with disease status, and machine learning were combined to predict cytomegalovirus infection status. On the study overall, not on this receptor specifically: In vitro tests confirmed that a few of the cytomegalovirus-associated TCR beta chains recognize cytomegalovirus antigens. Of the cluster scores, approximately 95% were above 0 in a later analysis, which found that TCRs clustered in the first cohort also tended to co-occur in the approximately 120 validation repertoires. Most TCR sequences were observed very rarely across donors, whereas some public TCRs were present in many individuals. Cytomegalovirus status was reported to be diagnosed by the classifier with high specificity and sensitivity in both the original and validation cohorts. A later analysis had no HLA typing for the validation cohort, so co-occurrence there was scored across all 130 or so repertoires. According to the authors, the approach could potentially be generalized to other disease states and immunological phenotypes. The study listed 150 to 200 TCR beta chains as associated with cytomegalovirus.

The donors were included in the validation cohort of roughly 130 subjects, a group kept apart from the roughly 670-subject first cohort. As concerns this clone: Its target antigen remains unknown. Base quality data are lacking; no much larger clone is found one base away.

Germline trimming amounts to 2 bases on V and 1 base on J, with 20 as the count of junction bases outside the gene matches. CDR1 MGHRA and CDR2 YSYEKL are derived from the germline V gene. The CDR3 starts with the cysteine, ends with the phenylalanine, and has 21 residues. CDR3 DNA is the only sequence kept; it has 63 bases, read in frame from the first base. Libraries were built with the immunoSEQ multiplex PCR assay. From the authors' description of their analysis: A statistical classification framework was built to diagnose cytomegalovirus status from the catalog of TCR beta chain sequences. Entries here come from immuneACCESS through TCRdb and include only in-frame sequences with V and J called. Some clones fail to appear in such tables; in the studies checked, an unresolved V gene covers under half of the shortfall, and the cause of the remainder is unknown. That table supplies the V and J calls and clone size; D and trimming were determined from the DNA. The sample includes roughly 98,000 clones, with 87% observed a single time. The top ten clonotypes cover roughly 3.8% of the sample.

The sequencing input was PBMCs. This clonotype originated in a woman in her 30s in good health and CMV-seronegative. The rearrangement joined TRBV4-1 to TRBJ1-5, and TRBD1 aligns with 7 junction nucleotides. The nucleotide sequence is TGCGCCAGCAGCCAATTACCGCGAGCCTCGGACAGGTTAGGAAGCAATCAGCCCCAGCATTTT. This yields the protein CASSQLPRASDRLGSNQPQHF.